This record covers a single T cell receptor (beta chain). Its recognized antigen is unknown. It has no much larger one-base neighbor in the sample; base qualities were not kept. Collaborating institutions collected whole blood in K2EDTA tubes following their own protocols. For TCRbeta analysis, collaborator samples were shipped as frozen whole blood, as isolated PBMCs, or as DNA extracted from either sample type. This entry belongs to a study of blood T cell repertoires in COVID-19 (TCRdb year 2020). As for the study more broadly: The collaborator samples originated in the United States, Italy and Spain and spanned the acute and convalescent phases of COVID-19. HLA class I and class II types, where available, came from metadata supplied by the sample provider rather than from assay-based typing. Subjects who had been exposed to COVID-19, were actively infected with it, or had recovered from it provided the deeply sampled blood TCRbeta repertoires that made up the dataset. The samples were drawn from the first 160 participants of the ongoing ImmuneRACE study and from some 1,300 subjects provided by 6 global collaborators. The repertoires were made available in a free public database intended to serve as a resource for research on the immune response to SARS-CoV-2. The sample metadata nearly always contained a de-identified subject ID, COVID-19 status, age in years and sex. The prospective study material was composed of cDNA or gDNA derived from T cells, B-cell-depleted T cells, or PBMCs.

On the study overall, not on this receptor specifically: Clinical and demographic metadata were provided uncurated, with the amount varying by source and participant.

The immunoSEQ Assay, a bias-controlled multiplex PCR, was used to amplify TCRbeta CDR3 regions from genomic DNA. On the authors' methods: Within the assay, amplification of reference gene primers was used to estimate how many nucleated cells each sample contained. To quantify the absolute abundance of each unique TCRbeta CDR3 rearrangement, sequence reads were collapsed and filtered. For each sample, productive Simpson clonality was calculated by taking the square root of Simpson's diversity index across productive rearrangements. TCRdb stores this immuneACCESS table with in-frame sequences only. Part of the clones is absent; in the studies checked, under half of the shortfall reflects unresolved V genes, and no reason is known for the rest. The D gene and trimming were derived from the DNA, and the V and J assignments and clone size from that table. The sample yields more than 110,000 clones; 75% to 90% were counted once. Roughly 9.6% of the sample comes from the top ten.

The germline V gene (reference sequence) supplies CDR1 LNHDA and CDR2 SQIVND. The CDR3 covers 15 residues, taking in both the cysteine and the phenylalanine. Only CDR3 DNA remains: 45 bases, in frame from the first base. Unmatched junction bases come to 2, with V trimmed by 8 bases and J by 2 bases. The sequence was collected from a woman of 80 years or more with acute or convalescent COVID-19. The sequenced sample was peripheral blood. The chain was built from TRBV19 and TRBJ2-1; 14 bases in between match TRBD2. The DNA reads as follows: TGTGCCAGTGGACTAGCGGGGGGAACCTACAATGAGCAGTTCTTC. Its translation reads: CASGLAGGTYNEQFF. With all but the CDR3 taken from the reference TRBV19 and TRBJ2-1 genes, the full variable domain is: DGGITQSPKYLFRKEGQNVTLSCEQNLNHDAMYWYRQDPGQGLRLIYYSQIVNDFQKGDIAEGYSVSREKKESFPLTVTSAQKNPTAFYLCASGLAGGTYNEQFFGPGTRLTVL.